These T cell receptor beta chains were read from a single sample in a study of OX40 agonist ivuxolimab in advanced cancers. The data were produced by immunoSEQ multiplex PCR, yet TCRdb's version contains in-frame clones alone and is incomplete. Here the sample spans roughly 60,000 clones, 84% being singletons. This sample comprised CD4+ or CD8+ T cells sorted from blood, obtained in a trial of the OX40 agonist ivuxolimab. These receptors all come from an adult with an advanced solid tumor such as melanoma, head and neck, liver or kidney cancer. Each CDR3 is given with its conserved first and last residue. D genes are given only for firm matches. Only part of the rows carry a size: once, few, many, or a class if the clone is expanded.

D | size | J | V | CDR3 | DNA
NA | once | TRBJ2-2 | TRBV4-1 | CASSQDLGNTGELFF | TGCGCCAGCAGCCAAGATCTGGGGAACACCGGGGAGCTGTTTTTT
TRBD1 | few | TRBJ2-7 | TRBV5-8 | CASSFRTGGYEQYF | TGTGCCAGCAGCTTCCGGACAGGAGGCTACGAGCAGTACTTC
NA | NA | TRBJ2-4 | TRBV7-9 | CASSLDRVAKNIQYF | TGTGCCAGCAGTCTGGACAGAGTAGCCAAAAACATTCAGTACTTC
NA | NA | TRBJ1-1 | TRBV9 | CASSVGPNTEAFF | TGTGCCAGCAGCGTAGGACCGAACACTGAAGCTTTCTTT
NA | NA | TRBJ1-5 | TRBV29-1 | CSVAQSGGNQPQHF | TGCAGCGTAGCACAGAGTGGGGGCAATCAGCCCCAGCATTTT
NA | NA | TRBJ1-2 | TRBV4-2 | CASSQDGDINYGYTF | TGTGCCAGCAGCCAAGATGGGGACATCAACTATGGCTACACCTTC
TRBD2 | NA | TRBJ2-1 | TRBV9 | CASSVALAGGHNEQFF | TGTGCCAGCAGCGTAGCTCTAGCGGGGGGACACAATGAGCAGTTCTTC
TRBD2 | NA | TRBJ2-2 | TRBV2 | CASCPLAGSVGELFF | TGTGCCAGCTGCCCACTAGCGGGATCTGTAGGGGAGCTGTTTTTT
NA | NA | TRBJ2-1 | TRBV11-2 | CASSYRLGSNEQFF | TGTGCCAGCAGCTACAGACTAGGGTCCAATGAGCAGTTCTTC
NA | NA | TRBJ1-1 | TRBV7-9 | CASSLLLGTEAFF | TGTGCCAGCAGCCTACTTCTGGGGACTGAAGCTTTCTTT
NA | NA | TRBJ2-5 | TRBV2 | CASSANWDPGETQYF | TGTGCCAGCAGTGCGAACTGGGACCCGGGGGAGACCCAGTACTTC
TRBD2 | NA | TRBJ2-5 | TRBV14 | CASSQALAGETQYF | TGTGCCAGCAGCCAAGCCCTAGCGGGGGAGACCCAGTACTTC
NA | NA | TRBJ2-6 | TRBV4-1 | CASSQRGLRKGAGANVLTF | TGCGCCAGCAGCCAACGGGGACTTAGGAAAGGCGCTGGGGCCAACGTCCTGACTTTC
TRBD1 | NA | TRBJ1-1 | TRBV28 | CASSRRTGSGTEAFF | TGTGCCAGCAGCCGCCGGACAGGGTCGGGCACTGAAGCTTTCTTT
NA | NA | TRBJ2-7 | TRBV7-6 | CASSLGQDYEQYF | TGTGCCAGCAGCTTAGGACAGGACTACGAGCAGTACTTC
TRBD1 | NA | TRBJ2-5 | TRBV10-3 | CAISEADRGRETQYF | TGTGCCATCAGTGAGGCAGACAGGGGGCGAGAGACCCAGTACTTC
TRBD1 | NA | TRBJ1-2 | TRBV11-2 | CASSPREGADYGYTF | TGTGCCAGCAGCCCACGGGAGGGGGCTGACTATGGCTACACCTTC